The present entry profiles one T cell receptor (beta chain) with its context. Looked up from germline, CDR1 is SGHRS and CDR2 is YFSETQ. This CDR3 has 15 residues. The V gene lost 3 bases and the J gene lost 8 bases, with 17 bases spanning the gap. This entry is derived from a study of blood T cell repertoires in COVID-19. Clones were sequenced by immunoSEQ multiplex PCR, and TCRdb holds only the in-frame ones, with some missing. Among 40,000 to 55,000 clones listed, about 80% were seen once. The receptor comes from a man in his 70s with acute or convalescent COVID-19. This chain links TRBV5-1 with TRBJ1-4; D is unclear. Sequenced material: peripheral blood. The CDR3 loop reads CASSSDGAKHEKLFF. CDR3 nucleotides: TGCGCCAGCAGCTCCGACGGAGCCAAACACGAAAAACTGTTTTTT.